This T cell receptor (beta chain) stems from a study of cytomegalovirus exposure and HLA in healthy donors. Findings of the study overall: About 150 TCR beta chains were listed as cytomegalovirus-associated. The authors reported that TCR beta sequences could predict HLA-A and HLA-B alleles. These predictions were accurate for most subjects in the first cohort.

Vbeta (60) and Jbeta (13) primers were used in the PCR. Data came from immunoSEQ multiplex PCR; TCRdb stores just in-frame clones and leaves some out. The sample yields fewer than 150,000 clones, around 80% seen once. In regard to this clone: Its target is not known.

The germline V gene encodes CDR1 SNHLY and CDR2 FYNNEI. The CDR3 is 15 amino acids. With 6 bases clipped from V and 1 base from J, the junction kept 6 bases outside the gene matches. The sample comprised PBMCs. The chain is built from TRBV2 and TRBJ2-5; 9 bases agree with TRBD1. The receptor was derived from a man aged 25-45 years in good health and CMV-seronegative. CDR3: CASRGGTGSQETQYF. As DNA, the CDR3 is TGTGCCAGCAGGGGGGGGACAGGGAGCCAAGAGACCCAGTACTTC.